This TCR beta chain stems from a study of blood T cell repertoires in COVID-19. V was clipped by 3 bases and J by 3 bases; unmatched bases: 4. The CDR3 totals 15 residues. Germline V gene data show CDR1 as LNHDA and CDR2 as SQIVND (reference sequence). This clone was seen only once. In the authors' workflow: Counts of nucleated cells, estimated from reference gene primer amplification, were obtained. The data were produced by immunoSEQ multiplex PCR, yet TCRdb's version contains in-frame clones alone and is incomplete. The D gene and trimming were derived from the DNA, and the V and J assignments and clone size from that table. The sample includes roughly 56,000 clones, 90% of them seen just once.

This sequence was found in a man between 60 and 70 years old with active COVID-19. J is TRBJ2-7 and V is TRBV19, with 11 bases aligning to TRBD2. Material: peripheral blood. As DNA, the CDR3 is TGTGCCAGTAGTATTACTAGCGGGGGAAACTACGAGCAGTACTTC. It encodes CASSITSGGNYEQYF.